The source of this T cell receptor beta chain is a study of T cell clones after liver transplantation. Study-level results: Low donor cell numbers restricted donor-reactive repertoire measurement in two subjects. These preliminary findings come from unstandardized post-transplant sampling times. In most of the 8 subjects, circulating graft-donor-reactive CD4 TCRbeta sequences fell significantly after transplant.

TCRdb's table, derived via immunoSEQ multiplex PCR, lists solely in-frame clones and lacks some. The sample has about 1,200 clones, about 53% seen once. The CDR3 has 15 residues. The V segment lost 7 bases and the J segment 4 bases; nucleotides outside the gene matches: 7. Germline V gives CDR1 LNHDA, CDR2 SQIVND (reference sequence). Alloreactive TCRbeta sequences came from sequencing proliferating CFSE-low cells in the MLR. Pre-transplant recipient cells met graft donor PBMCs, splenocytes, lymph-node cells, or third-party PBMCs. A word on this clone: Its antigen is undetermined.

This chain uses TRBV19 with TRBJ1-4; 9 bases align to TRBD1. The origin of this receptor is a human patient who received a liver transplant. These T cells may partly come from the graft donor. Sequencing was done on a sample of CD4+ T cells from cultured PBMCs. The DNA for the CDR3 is TGTGCCAGTACCCCTCTGGGACAGGGTAATGAAAAACTGTTTTTT. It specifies CASTPLGQGNEKLFF.